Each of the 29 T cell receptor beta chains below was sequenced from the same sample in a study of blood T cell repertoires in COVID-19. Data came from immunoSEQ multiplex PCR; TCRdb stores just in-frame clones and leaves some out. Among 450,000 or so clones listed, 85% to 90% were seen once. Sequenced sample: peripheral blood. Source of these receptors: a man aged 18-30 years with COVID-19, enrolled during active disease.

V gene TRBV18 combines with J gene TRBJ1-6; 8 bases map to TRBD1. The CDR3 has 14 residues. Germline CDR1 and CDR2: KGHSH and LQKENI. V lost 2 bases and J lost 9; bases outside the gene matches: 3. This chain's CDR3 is CASSPGQGGSPLHF. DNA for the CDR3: TGTGCCAGCTCACCAGGACAGGGTGGTTCACCCCTCCACTTT.

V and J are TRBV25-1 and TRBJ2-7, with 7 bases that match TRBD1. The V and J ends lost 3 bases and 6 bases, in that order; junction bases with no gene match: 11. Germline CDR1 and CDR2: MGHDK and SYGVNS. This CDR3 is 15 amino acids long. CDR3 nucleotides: TGTGCCAGCAGTGAGCCACAGGGGTTCAAGAGCGAGCAGTACTTC. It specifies CASSEPQGFKSEQYF.

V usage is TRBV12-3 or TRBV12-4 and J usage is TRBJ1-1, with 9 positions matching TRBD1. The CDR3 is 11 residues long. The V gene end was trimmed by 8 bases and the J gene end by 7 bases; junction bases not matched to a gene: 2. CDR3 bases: TGTGCCAGCGGGACAGGGTTTGAAGCTTTCTTT. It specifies CASGTGFEAFF.

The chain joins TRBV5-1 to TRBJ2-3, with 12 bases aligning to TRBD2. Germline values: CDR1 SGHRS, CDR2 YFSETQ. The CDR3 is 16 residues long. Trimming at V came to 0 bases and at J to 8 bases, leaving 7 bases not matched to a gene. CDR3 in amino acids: CASSLVLAGGQGTQYF. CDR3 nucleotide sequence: TGCGCCAGCAGCTTGGTGCTAGCGGGGGGGCAAGGTACGCAGTATTTT.

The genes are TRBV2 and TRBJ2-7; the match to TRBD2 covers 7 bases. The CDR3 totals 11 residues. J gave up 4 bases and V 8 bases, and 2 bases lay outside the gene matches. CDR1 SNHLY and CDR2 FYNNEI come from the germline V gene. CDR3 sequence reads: CASRGEYEQYF. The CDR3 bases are TGTGCCAGCCGGGGGGAATACGAGCAGTACTTC.

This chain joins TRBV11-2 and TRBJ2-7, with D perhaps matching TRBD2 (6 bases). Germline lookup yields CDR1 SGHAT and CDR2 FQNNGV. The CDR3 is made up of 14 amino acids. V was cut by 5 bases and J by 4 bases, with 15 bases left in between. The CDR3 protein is CASSLGDGGYEQYF. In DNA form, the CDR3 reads TGTGCCAGCAGCCTGGGGGACGGGGGATACGAGCAGTACTTC.

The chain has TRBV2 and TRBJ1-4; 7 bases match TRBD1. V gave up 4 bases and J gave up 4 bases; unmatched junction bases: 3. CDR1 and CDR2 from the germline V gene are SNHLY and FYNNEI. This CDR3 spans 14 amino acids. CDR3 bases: TGTGCCAGCAGTGCAGGGACAGTTAATGAAAAACTGTTTTTT. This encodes CASSAGTVNEKLFF.

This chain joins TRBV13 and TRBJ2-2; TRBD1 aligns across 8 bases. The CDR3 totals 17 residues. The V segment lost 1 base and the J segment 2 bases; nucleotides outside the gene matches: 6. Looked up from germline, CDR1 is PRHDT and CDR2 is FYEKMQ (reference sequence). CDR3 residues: CASSLETGTGNTGELFF. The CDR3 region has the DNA TGTGCCAGCAGCTTAGAGACCGGGACAGGTAACACCGGGGAGCTGTTTTTT.

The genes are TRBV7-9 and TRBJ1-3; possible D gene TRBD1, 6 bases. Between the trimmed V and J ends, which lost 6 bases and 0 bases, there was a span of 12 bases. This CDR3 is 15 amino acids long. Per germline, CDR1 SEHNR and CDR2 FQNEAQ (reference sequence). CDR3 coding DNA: TGTGCCAGCAGTTCGGGGACAAGCTCTGGAAACACCATATATTTT. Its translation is CASSSGTSSGNTIYF.

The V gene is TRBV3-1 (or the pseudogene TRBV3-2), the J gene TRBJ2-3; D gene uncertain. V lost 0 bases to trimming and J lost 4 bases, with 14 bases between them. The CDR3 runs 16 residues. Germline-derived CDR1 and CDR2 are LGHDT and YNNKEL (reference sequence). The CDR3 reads CASSQDSRRTSDTQYF. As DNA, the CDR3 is TGTGCCAGCAGCCAAGATTCGCGTAGAACTTCAGATACGCAGTATTTT.

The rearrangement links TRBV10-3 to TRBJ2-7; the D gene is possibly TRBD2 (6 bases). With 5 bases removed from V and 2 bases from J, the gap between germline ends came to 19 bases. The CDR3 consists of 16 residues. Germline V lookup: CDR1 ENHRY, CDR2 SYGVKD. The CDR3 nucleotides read TGTGCCATCAGTCTTCGCGGGGACCGATATCCCTACGAGCAGTACTTC. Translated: CAISLRGDRYPYEQYF.

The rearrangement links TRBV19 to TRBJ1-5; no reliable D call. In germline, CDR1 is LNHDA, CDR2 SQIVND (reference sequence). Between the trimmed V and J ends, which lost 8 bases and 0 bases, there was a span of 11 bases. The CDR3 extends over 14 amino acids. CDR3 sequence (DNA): TGTGCCAGTGAGGCCCACTATAGCAATCAGCCCCAGCATTTT. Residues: CASEAHYSNQPQHF.

The CDR3 DNA is TGTGCCAGCAGCTTAGTGGGCCAGGGAATCGGGGAGCTGTTTTTT. Translation gives CASSLVGQGIGELFF. This chain links TRBV11-2 with TRBJ2-2; maybe TRBD1 (5 bases). The germline V gene has CDR1 SGHAT and CDR2 FQNNGV. V was shortened by 1 base and J by 7 bases, with 13 bases between the two germline ends. This CDR3 is built from 15 residues.

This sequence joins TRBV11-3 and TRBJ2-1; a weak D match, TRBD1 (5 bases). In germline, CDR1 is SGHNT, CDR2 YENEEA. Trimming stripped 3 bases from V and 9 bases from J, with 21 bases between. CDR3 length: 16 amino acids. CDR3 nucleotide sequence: TGTGCCAGCAGCTTTGGGCGCGGAAGGACATTCAGTGAGCAGTTCTTC. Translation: CASSFGRGRTFSEQFF.

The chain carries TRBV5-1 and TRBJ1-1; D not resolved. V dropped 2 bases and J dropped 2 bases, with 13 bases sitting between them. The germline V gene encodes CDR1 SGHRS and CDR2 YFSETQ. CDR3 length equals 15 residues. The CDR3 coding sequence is TGCGCCAGCAGCTTAACTGGAGTAGAAAACACTGAAGCTTTCTTT. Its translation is CASSLTGVENTEAFF.

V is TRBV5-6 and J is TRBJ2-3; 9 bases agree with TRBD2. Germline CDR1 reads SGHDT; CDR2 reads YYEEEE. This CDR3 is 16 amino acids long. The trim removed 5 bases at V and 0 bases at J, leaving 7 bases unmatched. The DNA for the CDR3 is TGTGCCAGCAGAGGGGCGGGAGGGCTTAGCACAGATACGCAGTATTTT. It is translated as CASRGAGGLSTDTQYF. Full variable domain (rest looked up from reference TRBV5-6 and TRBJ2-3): DAGVTQSPTHLIKTRGQQVTLRCSPKSGHDTVSWYQQALGQGPQFIFQYYEEEERQRGNFPDRFSGHQFPNYSSELNVNALLLGDSALYLCASRGAGGLSTDTQYFGPGTRLTVL.

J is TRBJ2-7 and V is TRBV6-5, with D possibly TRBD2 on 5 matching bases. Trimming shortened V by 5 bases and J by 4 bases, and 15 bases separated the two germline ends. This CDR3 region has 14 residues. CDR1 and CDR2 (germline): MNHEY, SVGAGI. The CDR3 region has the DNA TGTGCCAGCAGTCCCGAGGGCGGTAGGTACGAGCAGTACTTC. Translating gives CASSPEGGRYEQYF.

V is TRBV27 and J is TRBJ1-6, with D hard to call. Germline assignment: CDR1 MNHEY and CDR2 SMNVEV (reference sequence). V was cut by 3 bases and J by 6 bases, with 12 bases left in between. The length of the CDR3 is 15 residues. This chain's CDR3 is CASSLGGSGNSPLHF. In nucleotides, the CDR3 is TGTGCCAGCAGTTTGGGTGGGTCGGGTAATTCACCCCTCCACTTT.

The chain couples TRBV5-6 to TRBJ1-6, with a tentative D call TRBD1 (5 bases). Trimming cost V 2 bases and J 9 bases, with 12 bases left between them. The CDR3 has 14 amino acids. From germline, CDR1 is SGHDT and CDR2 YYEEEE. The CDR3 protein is CASSFPGLGSPLHF. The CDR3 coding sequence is TGTGCCAGCAGCTTTCCAGGGTTGGGTTCACCCCTCCACTTT.

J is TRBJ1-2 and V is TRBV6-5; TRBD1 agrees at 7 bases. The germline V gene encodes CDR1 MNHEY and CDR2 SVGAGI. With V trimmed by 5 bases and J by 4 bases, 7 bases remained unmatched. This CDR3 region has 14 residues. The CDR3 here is CASSLNNRGYGYTF. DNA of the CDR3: TGTGCCAGCAGTCTTAATAACAGGGGCTATGGCTACACCTTC.

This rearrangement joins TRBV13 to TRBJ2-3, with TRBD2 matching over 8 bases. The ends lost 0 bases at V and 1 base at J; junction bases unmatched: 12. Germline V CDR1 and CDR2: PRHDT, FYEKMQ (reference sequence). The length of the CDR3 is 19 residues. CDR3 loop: CASSLGRVAGPIRTDTQYF. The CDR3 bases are TGTGCCAGCAGCTTAGGCCGGGTAGCGGGGCCCATCCGCACAGATACGCAGTATTTT. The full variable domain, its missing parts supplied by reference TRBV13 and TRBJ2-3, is AAGVIQSPRHLIKEKRETATLKCYPIPRHDTVYWYQQGPGQDPQFLISFYEKMQSDKGSIPDRFSAQQFSDYHSELNMSSLELGDSALYFCASSLGRVAGPIRTDTQYFGPGTRLTVL.

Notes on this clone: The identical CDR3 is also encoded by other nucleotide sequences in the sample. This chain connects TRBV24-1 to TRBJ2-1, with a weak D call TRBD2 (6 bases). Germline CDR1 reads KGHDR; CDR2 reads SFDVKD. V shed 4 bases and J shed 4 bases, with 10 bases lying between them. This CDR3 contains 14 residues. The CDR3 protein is CATSDSGLYNEQFF. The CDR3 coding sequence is TGTGCCACCAGTGACTCCGGACTATACAATGAGCAGTTCTTC.

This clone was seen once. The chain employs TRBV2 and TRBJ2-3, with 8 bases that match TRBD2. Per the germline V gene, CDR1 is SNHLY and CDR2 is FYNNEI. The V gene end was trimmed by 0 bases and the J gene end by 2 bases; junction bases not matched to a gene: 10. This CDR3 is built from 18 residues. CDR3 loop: CASSEARGALYLTDTQYF. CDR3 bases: TGTGCCAGCAGTGAAGCGCGGGGGGCCCTATATCTCACAGATACGCAGTATTTT.

This CDR3 is CASSLLLSTEAFF. The CDR3 DNA reads as TGTGCCAGCAGCCTACTCCTTTCCACTGAAGCTTTCTTT. The V and J genes are TRBV13 and TRBJ1-1; no definite D call. Germline V gives CDR1 PRHDT, CDR2 FYEKMQ (reference sequence). V lost 5 bases, J lost 4 bases, and 11 bases lay in between. The CDR3 loop spans 13 amino acids.

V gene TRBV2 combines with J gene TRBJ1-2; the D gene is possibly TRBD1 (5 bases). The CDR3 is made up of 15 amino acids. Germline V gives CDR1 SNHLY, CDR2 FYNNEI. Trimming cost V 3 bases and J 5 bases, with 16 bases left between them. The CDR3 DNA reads TGTGCCAGCAGTGATTACGGGGGATGGGGGTATGGCTACACCTTC. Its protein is CASSDYGGWGYGYTF.

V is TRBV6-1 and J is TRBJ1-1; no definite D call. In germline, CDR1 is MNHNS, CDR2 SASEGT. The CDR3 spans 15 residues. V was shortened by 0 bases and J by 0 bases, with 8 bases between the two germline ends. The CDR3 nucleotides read TGTGCCAGCAGTGAAGCATTGGCCCTGAACACTGAAGCTTTCTTT. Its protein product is CASSEALALNTEAFF.

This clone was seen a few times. The CDR3 region is CASSLGTEQYTF. The DNA of the CDR3 is TGTGCCAGCAGCTTAGGGACAGAGCAGTACACCTTC. V and J are TRBV7-9 and TRBJ1-2; D perhaps matches TRBD1 (6 bases). Trimming shortened V by 1 base and J by 11 bases, and 11 bases separated the two germline ends. The CDR3 spans 12 residues. Germline V gene data show CDR1 as SEHNR and CDR2 as FQNEAQ (reference sequence).

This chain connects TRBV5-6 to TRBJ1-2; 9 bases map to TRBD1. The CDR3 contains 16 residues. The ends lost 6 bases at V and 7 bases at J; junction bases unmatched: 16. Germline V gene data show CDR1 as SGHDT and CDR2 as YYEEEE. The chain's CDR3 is CASIALSRTGVTGYTF. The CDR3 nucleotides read TGTGCCAGCATCGCCCTTTCAAGGACAGGGGTTACTGGCTACACCTTC. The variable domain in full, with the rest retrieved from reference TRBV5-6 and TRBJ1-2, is DAGVTQSPTHLIKTRGQQVTLRCSPKSGHDTVSWYQQALGQGPQFIFQYYEEEERQRGNFPDRFSGHQFPNYSSELNVNALLLGDSALYLCASIALSRTGVTGYTFGSGTRLTVV.

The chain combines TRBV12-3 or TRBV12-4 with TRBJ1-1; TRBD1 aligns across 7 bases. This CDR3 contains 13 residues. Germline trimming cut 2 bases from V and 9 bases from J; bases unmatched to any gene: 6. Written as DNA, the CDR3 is TGTGCCAGCAGTTTAAGGGACAGTCTGAAAGCTTTCTTT. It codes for CASSLRDSLKAFF.